The following is a TCR beta chain sequence with its context. From germline, CDR1 is SGDLS and CDR2 YYNGEE. Trimming shortened V by 6 bases and J by 9 bases, and 16 bases separated the two germline ends. The CDR3 has 13 amino acids. This specimen belongs to a study of T cell changes during pregnancy in multiple sclerosis. The method was immunoSEQ multiplex PCR; TCRdb's version includes in-frame clones alone and lacks a portion of them. The data contain 60,000 to 85,000 clones, more than 85% of them singletons. The TCR sequence derives from a female donor with multiple sclerosis, enrolled in a pregnancy study. The source material was peripheral blood, sampled in the first trimester of pregnancy. This chain joins TRBV9 and TRBJ2-1; D unclear. CDR3 sequence (DNA): TGTGCCAGCAACCCAATTGGTGGTAGTGAGCAGTTCTTC. It specifies CASNPIGGSEQFF.